Following are 5 T cell receptor beta chains from one sample sequenced in a study of human T cells and chemical hapten exposure. Stated time point: patch test 3, about 24 weeks after DPC sensitization. Treatment: therapeutic diphenylcyclopropenone sensitization with weekly scalp DPC. One entry per CDR3 protein, called by TCRdb with MiXCR from the RACE reads. This sample has some 170,000 distinct CDR3 sequences; approximately 30% occur once, and the top ten carry 2.1%. The sample consisted of whole blood, taken in connection with sensitization to the hapten diphenylcyclopropenone (DPC). These receptors all stem from a woman under 30 with alopecia areata. Some clones in this sample may be carry-over from other donors' samples.

The table lists this clonotype with many counts. The chain combines TRBV7-2 with TRBJ1-5; 9 bases map to TRBD1. The CDR3 length is 15 residues. With 5 bases clipped from V and 7 bases from J, the junction kept 9 bases outside the gene matches. Germline V CDR1 and CDR2: SGHTA, FQGNSA. The CDR3 sequence is CASSGGQGIRQPQHF. The CDR3 region has the DNA TGTGCCAGCAGCGGGGGACAGGGAATCAGGCAGCCCCAGCATTTT. Based on the CDR3 plus reference TRBV7-2 and TRBJ1-5, the full variable domain is GAGVSQSPSNKVTEKGKDVELRCDPISGHTALYWYRQSLGQGLEFLIYFQGNSAPDKSGLPSDRFSAERTGGSVSTLTIQRTQQEDSAVYLCASSGGQGIRQPQHFGDGTRLSIL.

The genes are TRBV7-2 and TRBJ2-5; D might be TRBD2 (5 bases). This CDR3 has 13 amino acids. V was shortened by 0 bases and J by 10 bases, with 12 bases between the two germline ends. Germline CDR1 is SGHTA and CDR2 is FQGNSA. CDR3 amino acids: CASSLAPDGDQYF. Written as DNA, the CDR3 is TGTGCCAGCAGCTTAGCGCCAGACGGGGACCAGTACTTC.

This clonotype appeared a few times. This chain uses TRBV19 with TRBJ1-2, with TRBD1 identical over 7 bases. V shed 9 bases, J shed 4 bases, and the junction held 11 bases outside the gene matches. The CDR3 extends over 14 amino acids. Germline V gene data show CDR1 as LNHDA and CDR2 as SQIVND (reference sequence). CDR3 protein: CASIRDRNGYGYTF. The CDR3, as DNA: TGTGCCAGCATCCGGGACAGAAACGGCTATGGCTACACCTTC.

The chain uses TRBV30 and TRBJ2-7, with D hard to call. The V end lost 2 bases, the J end lost 5 bases, and 16 bases lay between the germline ends. From germline, CDR1 is GTSNPN and CDR2 SVGIG (reference sequence). The CDR3 runs to 14 residues. CDR3 in DNA: TGTGCCTGGAGTAGAGCCGACCCCTCAGACGAGCAGTACTTC. It specifies CAWSRADPSDEQYF. Drawing the rest from reference TRBV30 and TRBJ2-7, the complete variable domain is SQTIHQWPATLVQPVGSPLSLECTVEGTSNPNLYWYRQAAGRGLQLLFYSVGIGQISSEVPQNLSASRPQDRQFILSSKKLLLSDSGFYLCAWSRADPSDEQYFGPGTRLTVT.

As concerns this clonotype: The junction departs from the called germline gene at one end, perhaps through a read error. This sequence joins TRBV4-3 and TRBJ1-4, with a tentative D call TRBD1 (6 bases). In germline, CDR1 is LGHNA, CDR2 YSLEER. CDR3 length: 15 amino acids. CDR3 nucleotide sequence: TGCGCCAGCAGCCAAAAGGACAGTCATAATGAAAAACTGTTATTT. Amino acids: CASSQKDSHNEKLLF.